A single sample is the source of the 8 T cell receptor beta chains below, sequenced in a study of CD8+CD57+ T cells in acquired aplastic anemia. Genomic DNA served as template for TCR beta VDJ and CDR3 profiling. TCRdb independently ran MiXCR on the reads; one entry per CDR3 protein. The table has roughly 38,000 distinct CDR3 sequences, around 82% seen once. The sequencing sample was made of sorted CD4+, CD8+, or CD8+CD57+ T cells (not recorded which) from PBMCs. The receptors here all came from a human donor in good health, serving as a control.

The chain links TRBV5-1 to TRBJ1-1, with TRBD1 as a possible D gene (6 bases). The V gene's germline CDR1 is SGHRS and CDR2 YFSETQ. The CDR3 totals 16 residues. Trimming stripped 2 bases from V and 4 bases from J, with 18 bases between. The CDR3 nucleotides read TGCGCCAGCAGCTTCGGACGGGGGCGGGTGGGCACTGAAGCTTTCTTT. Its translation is CASSFGRGRVGTEAFF.

CDR3 sequence reads: CASSFFETQYF. The CDR3, as DNA: TGTGCCAGCAGCTTTTTTGAGACCCAGTACTTC. The chain employs TRBV7-9 and TRBJ2-5; no firm D call. V lost 3 bases and J lost 5, with 4 bases in between. Per the germline V gene, CDR1 is SEHNR and CDR2 is FQNEAQ (reference sequence). The CDR3 spans 11 residues.

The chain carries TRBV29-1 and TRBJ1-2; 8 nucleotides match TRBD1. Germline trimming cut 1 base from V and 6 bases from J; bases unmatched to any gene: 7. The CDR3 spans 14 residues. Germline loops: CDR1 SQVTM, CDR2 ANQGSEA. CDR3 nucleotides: TGCAGCGTTGAAGGCGGTGAGACAGGGGATGGCTACACCTTC. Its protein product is CSVEGGETGDGYTF. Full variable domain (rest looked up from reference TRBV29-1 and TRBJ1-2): SAVISQKPSRDICQRGTSLTIQCQVDSQVTMMFWYRQQPGQSLTLIATANQGSEATYESGFVIDKFPISRPNLTFSTLTVSNMSPEDSSIYLCSVEGGETGDGYTFGSGTRLTVV.

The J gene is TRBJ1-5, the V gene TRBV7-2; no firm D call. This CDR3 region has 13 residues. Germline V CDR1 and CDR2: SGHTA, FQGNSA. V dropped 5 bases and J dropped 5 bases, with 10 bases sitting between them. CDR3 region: CASSIVTDQPQHF. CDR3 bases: TGTGCCAGCAGCATAGTAACAGATCAGCCCCAGCATTTT.

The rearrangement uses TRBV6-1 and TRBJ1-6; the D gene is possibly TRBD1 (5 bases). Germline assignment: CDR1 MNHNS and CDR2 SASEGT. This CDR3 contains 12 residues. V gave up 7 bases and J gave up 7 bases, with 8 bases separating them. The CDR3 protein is CASKGRNSPLHF. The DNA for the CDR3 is TGTGCCAGCAAGGGGAGGAATTCACCCCTCCACTTT.

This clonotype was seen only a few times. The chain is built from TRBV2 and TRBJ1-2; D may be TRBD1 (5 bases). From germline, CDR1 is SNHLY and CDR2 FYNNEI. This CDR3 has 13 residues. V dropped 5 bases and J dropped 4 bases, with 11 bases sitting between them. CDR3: CASSQTESYGYTF. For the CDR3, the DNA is TGTGCCAGCAGTCAGACAGAATCCTATGGCTACACCTTC.

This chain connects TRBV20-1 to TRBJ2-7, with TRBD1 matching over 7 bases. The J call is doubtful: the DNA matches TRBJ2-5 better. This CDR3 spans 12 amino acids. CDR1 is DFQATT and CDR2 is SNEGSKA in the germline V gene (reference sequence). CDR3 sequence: CSQQGSQETQYF. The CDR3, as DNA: TGCAGCCAACAGGGGTCTCAAGAGACCCAGTACTTC.

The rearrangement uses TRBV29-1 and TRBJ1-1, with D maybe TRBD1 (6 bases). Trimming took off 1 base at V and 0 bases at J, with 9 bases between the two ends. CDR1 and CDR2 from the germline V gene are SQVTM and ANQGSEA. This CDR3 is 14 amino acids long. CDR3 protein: CSVEARGMNTEAFF. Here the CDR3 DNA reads TGCAGCGTTGAAGCAAGGGGGATGAACACTGAAGCTTTCTTT. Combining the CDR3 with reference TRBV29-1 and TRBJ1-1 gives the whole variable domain SAVISQKPSRDICQRGTSLTIQCQVDSQVTMMFWYRQQPGQSLTLIATANQGSEATYESGFVIDKFPISRPNLTFSTLTVSNMSPEDSSIYLCSVEARGMNTEAFFGQGTRLTVV.